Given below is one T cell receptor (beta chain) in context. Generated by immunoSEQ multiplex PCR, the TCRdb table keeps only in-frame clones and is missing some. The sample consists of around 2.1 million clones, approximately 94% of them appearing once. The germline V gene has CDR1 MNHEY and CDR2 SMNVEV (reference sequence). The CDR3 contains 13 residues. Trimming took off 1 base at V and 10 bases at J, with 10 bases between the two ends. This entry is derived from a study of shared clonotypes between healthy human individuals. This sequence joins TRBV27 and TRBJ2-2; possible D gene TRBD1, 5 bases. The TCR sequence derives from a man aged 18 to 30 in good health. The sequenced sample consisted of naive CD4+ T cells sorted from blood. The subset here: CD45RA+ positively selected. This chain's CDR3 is CASSLLRGAELFF. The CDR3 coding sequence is TGTGCCAGCAGTTTATTAAGGGGCGCGGAGCTGTTTTTT.